This T cell receptor beta chain emerged from a study of cytomegalovirus exposure and HLA in healthy donors. The PCR was carried out with 60 Vbeta primers and 13 Jbeta primers. Sequencing was performed with immunoSEQ multiplex PCR; in TCRdb, only in-frame clones are kept and a portion is missing. The table lists under 200,000 clones, 80% to 90% of them singletons. Germline CDR1 GTSNPN, CDR2 SVGIG (reference sequence). V lost 0 bases and J 4 bases, leaving 10 bases between the germline ends. This CDR3 region has 14 residues. Overall study findings and caveats: In an earlier analysis, about 90% or about 30%: the productive usage of most TCR beta V segments. With later analysis, a missense DCLRE1C variant became linked to TCR beta V- and J-gene trimming. Later analysis showed most CMV-associated TCR beta chains appearing HLA-restricted.

Note on this clone: The target antigen is unknown.

The source of this sequence is a young man in good health and CMV-seropositive. The chain links TRBV30 to TRBJ1-5; D unclear. Sequences were obtained from PBMCs. In DNA form, the CDR3 reads TGTGCCTGGAGTGTAGGCCAGGCGAATCAGCCCCAGCATTTT. Residues: CAWSVGQANQPQHF. Full variable domain (rest looked up from reference TRBV30 and TRBJ1-5): SQTIHQWPATLVQPVGSPLSLECTVEGTSNPNLYWYRQAAGRGLQLLFYSVGIGQISSEVPQNLSASRPQDRQFILSSKKLLLSDSGFYLCAWSVGQANQPQHFGDGTRLSIL.